Shown below are 16 T cell receptor beta chains from a single sample sequenced in a study of monozygotic twins with inflammatory bowel disease. TCRdb reprocessed the 5' RACE reads, with one entry per CDR3 protein and no DNA. Listed are about 210,000 distinct CDR3 sequences; around 7.7% falls within the top ten. Sequencing was done on a sample of blood. These TCRs come from a human donor with ulcerative colitis or Crohn's disease, or a healthy co-twin of an affected twin (not recorded which).

V is TRBV5-1 and J is TRBJ2-7; no DNA is available, so the TRBD1 call from TCRdb remains unchecked. This CDR3 region has 15 residues. The germline V gene encodes CDR1 SGHRS and CDR2 YFSETQ. The CDR3 is CASSPGTPADGEQYF.

This rearrangement joins TRBV12-3 or TRBV12-4 to TRBJ1-2; TCRdb reports TRBD1, a call that lacks DNA to check it against. This CDR3 has 17 amino acids. CDR3 protein: CASSIDTLGASNYGYTF.

The rearrangement uses TRBV20-1 and TRBJ1-1; TCRdb's D call, TRBD1, is unchecked because there is no DNA. Germline loops: CDR1 DFQATT, CDR2 SNEGSKA (reference sequence). The CDR3 length is 12 residues. CDR3 loop: CSALTDRNEAFF.

The chain is built from TRBV6-5 and TRBJ2-2. The CDR3 sequence is 13 residues long. The germline V gene has CDR1 MNHEY and CDR2 SVGAGI. CDR3 loop: CASSPLKAGELFF.

The chain uses TRBV5-1 and TRBJ2-7; TCRdb's D call of TRBD1 is untestable without DNA. This CDR3 comprises 13 residues. Germline values: CDR1 SGHRS, CDR2 YFSETQ. Here the CDR3 reads CASQDWDTYEQYF.

This rearrangement joins TRBV2 to TRBJ2-1; the D call of TRBD1 rests on TCRdb alone, since no DNA is present to check it. The CDR3 is 16 amino acids. Germline-derived CDR1 and CDR2 are SNHLY and FYNNEI. CDR3 amino acids: CAYSARDRALNNEQFF.

This chain uses TRBV5-4 with TRBJ2-5; TCRdb's assignment of TRBD1 cannot be checked, as there is no DNA. The CDR3 runs 13 residues. From germline, CDR1 is SGHNT and CDR2 YYREEE (reference sequence). The CDR3 spells CASSSFRGETQYF.

The rearrangement joins TRBV27 to TRBJ2-1; with no DNA, the TCRdb D assignment of TRBD1 cannot be verified. This CDR3 comprises 13 residues. Per germline, CDR1 MNHEY and CDR2 SMNVEV (reference sequence). The CDR3 loop reads CASSFREGDEQFF.

The V gene is TRBV5-4, the J gene TRBJ2-3; TCRdb lists TRBD1, though no DNA is available to test this call. Per germline, CDR1 SGHNT and CDR2 YYREEE (reference sequence). The CDR3 runs 16 residues. The CDR3: CASSVQGGGGTDTQYF.

V and J are TRBV5-1 and TRBJ2-3; lacking DNA, the TRBD2 call made by TCRdb goes unchecked. CDR1 and CDR2 from the germline V gene are SGHRS and YFSETQ. This CDR3 has 15 residues. The CDR3 is CASSFRGLWSDTQYF. The variable domain in full, completed from reference TRBV5-1 and TRBJ2-3, reads KAGVTQTPRYLIKTRGQQVTLSCSPISGHRSVSWYQQTPGQGLQFLFEYFSETQRNKGNFPGRFSGRQFSNSRSEMNVSTLELGDSALYLCASSFRGLWSDTQYFGPGTRLTVL.

This chain connects TRBV12-3 or TRBV12-4 to TRBJ1-1; no DNA is available, so the TRBD1 call from TCRdb remains unchecked. This CDR3 contains 14 residues. This CDR3 is CASSRQGAETEAFF.

CDR3 region: CASSRGELQEQFF. The V call is TRBV7-7, the J call TRBJ2-1; with no DNA, the TCRdb D assignment of TRBD1 cannot be verified. Germline-derived CDR1 and CDR2 are SSHAT and FNYEAQ (reference sequence). CDR3 size: 13 residues. The whole variable domain, remainder taken from reference TRBV7-7 and TRBJ2-1, is GAGVSQSPRYKVTKRGQDVTLRCDPISSHATLYWYQQALGQGPEFLTYFNYEAQPDKSGLPSDRFSAERPEGSISTLTIQRTEQRDSAMYRCASSRGELQEQFFGPGTRLTVL.

V and J are TRBV5-6 and TRBJ2-5. Germline values: CDR1 SGHDT, CDR2 YYEEEE. The CDR3 totals 17 residues. Here the CDR3 reads CASSRLQRGTYQETQYF.

This chain joins TRBV3-1 and TRBJ1-6; TCRdb calls TRBD1, which cannot be checked without DNA. Germline V gives CDR1 LGHDT, CDR2 YNNKEL (reference sequence). The CDR3 contains 17 residues. This CDR3 is CASSPRSPSSYNSPLHF. The variable domain in full, completed from reference TRBV3-1 and TRBJ1-6, reads DTAVSQTPKYLVTQMGNDKSIKCEQNLGHDTMYWYKQDSKKFLKIMFSYNNKELIINETVPNRFSPKSPDKAHLNLHINSLELGDSAVYFCASSPRSPSSYNSPLHFGNGTRLTVT.

The chain uses TRBV4-2 and TRBJ2-1. The length of the CDR3 is 16 residues. CDR1 and CDR2 from the germline V gene are LGHNA and YNFKEQ. The CDR3 protein is CASSQPDHTPDNEQFF.

This rearrangement joins TRBV7-9 to TRBJ2-2. The CDR3 spans 12 residues. Germline V gene lookup returns CDR1 SEHNR and CDR2 FQNEAQ (reference sequence). The CDR3 sequence is CASSLGSRELFF.